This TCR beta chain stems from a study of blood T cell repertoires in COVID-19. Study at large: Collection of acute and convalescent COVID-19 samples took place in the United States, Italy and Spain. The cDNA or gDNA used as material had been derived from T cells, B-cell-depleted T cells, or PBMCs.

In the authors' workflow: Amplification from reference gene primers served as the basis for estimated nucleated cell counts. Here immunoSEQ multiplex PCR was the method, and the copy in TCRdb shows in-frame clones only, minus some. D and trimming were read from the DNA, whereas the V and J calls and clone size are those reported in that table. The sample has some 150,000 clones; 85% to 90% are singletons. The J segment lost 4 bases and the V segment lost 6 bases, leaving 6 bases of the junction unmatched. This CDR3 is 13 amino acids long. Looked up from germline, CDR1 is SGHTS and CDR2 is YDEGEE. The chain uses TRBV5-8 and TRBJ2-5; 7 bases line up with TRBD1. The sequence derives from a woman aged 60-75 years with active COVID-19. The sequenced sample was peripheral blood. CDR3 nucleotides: TGTGCCAGCAAGTTACAGGGGCGAGAGACCCAGTACTTC. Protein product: CASKLQGRETQYF.